This is a list of T cell receptor beta chains from one sample in a study of shared clonotypes between healthy human individuals. Data came from immunoSEQ multiplex PCR; TCRdb stores just in-frame clones and leaves some out. The repertoire holds roughly 640,000 clones, with roughly 70% as singletons. Sequencing used memory CD4+ T cells sorted from blood. The receptors stem from a woman aged 25 to 39 in good health. Both conserved end residues are part of each CDR3.

TRBV7-9	14	TRBJ2-3	CASSLGSPTDTQYF
TRBV19	15	TRBJ1-5	CASSVSGTGGQPQHF
TRBV2	14	TRBJ1-1	CASTGGQARTEAFF
TRBV27	15	TRBJ2-2	CASSFDRVTTGELFF
TRBV28	15	TRBJ1-1	CASSLWYKMNTEAFF
TRBV6-6	15	TRBJ1-4	CASSLTQGANEKLFF
TRBV28	16	TRBJ2-7	CASSSPTGGRPYEQYF
TRBV11-2	17	TRBJ1-1	CASSLDAQGLMNTEAFF
TRBV29-1	12	TRBJ2-7	CSGRGGPDEQYF
TRBV2	15	TRBJ2-1	CASSVGVAGAHEQFF
TRBV6-5	15	TRBJ2-5	CASSYPNRGQETQYF
TRBV14	16	TRBJ1-4	CASSHYKGAISEKLFF
TRBV5-1	13	TRBJ1-1	CASSQGQVTEAFF
TRBV5-5	15	TRBJ2-5	CASSDSRQSQATQYF
TRBV5-1	15	TRBJ2-3	CASKVAGGPTDTQYF
TRBV7-2	15	TRBJ2-1	CASSPTGAAYNEQFF
TRBV28	14	TRBJ2-7	CASTYSGSSYEQYF
TRBV28	14	TRBJ2-1	CASSFRSSYNEQFF
TRBV7-2	14	TRBJ1-5	CASSLEEVLQPQHF
TRBV6-6	11	TRBJ1-2	CASSYADGYTF
TRBV14	13	-	CASSQDNSYEQYF
TRBV5-4	14	TRBJ2-3	CASSKASGADTQYF
TRBV13	14	TRBJ2-7	CASSKGLADYEQYF
TRBV19	15	TRBJ2-3	CASSIRTGITDTQYF
TRBV14	15	TRBJ2-2	CASSHWNTLTGELFF
TRBV2	13	TRBJ1-4	CASGAPSNEKLFF
TRBV10-2	16	TRBJ2-3	CASSDRDRVGADTQYF
TRBV29-1	12	TRBJ1-2	CSVTTGNYGYTF
TRBV10-2	13	TRBJ2-1	CATYLTTSRVGFF
TRBV27	21	TRBJ2-1	CASSFFSPGLAGGPVGNEQFF
TRBV29-1	12	-	CSAGEARYEQYF
TRBV6-5	14	TRBJ2-7	CASSPRTGYYEQYF
TRBV7-9	15	TRBJ1-4	CASSDGTGAREKLFF
TRBV11-2	14	TRBJ2-7	CASSPIQGSYEQYF
TRBV18	14	TRBJ2-7	CASSKTGGNNEQYF
TRBV19	16	TRBJ2-2	CASSIGNSGPTGELFF
TRBV2	15	TRBJ2-7	CASSAVGAGTYEQYF
TRBV5-1	15	TRBJ2-2	CASSLRQHNTGELFF
TRBV6-1	13	TRBJ1-1	CASTGTSGTEAFF
TRBV5-4	15	TRBJ2-3	CASSLVQVNTDTQYF
TRBV7-9	17	TRBJ2-2	CASSLVPGQGTTGELFF
TRBV2	11	TRBJ1-3	CASIAGNTIYF
TRBV18	15	TRBJ2-1	CASSPRTSGADEQFF
TRBV4-2	14	TRBJ1-2	CASSQRTGGGGYTF
TRBV7-2	15	TRBJ2-7	CASSPNMLGSYEQYF
TRBV15	13	TRBJ2-7	CATSRGGSYEQYF
TRBV30	13	TRBJ1-2	CAWSVQGTGGTTF
TRBV6-5	10	TRBJ2-1	CASSPGLPLF
TRBV18	16	TRBJ1-5	CASSPNPGVGNQPQHF
TRBV5-1	15	TRBJ1-4	CASSFGGETNEKLFF
TRBV2	14	TRBJ2-3	CASSEIPRGDTQYF
TRBV30	16	TRBJ1-4	CAWSGDETRGNEKLFF